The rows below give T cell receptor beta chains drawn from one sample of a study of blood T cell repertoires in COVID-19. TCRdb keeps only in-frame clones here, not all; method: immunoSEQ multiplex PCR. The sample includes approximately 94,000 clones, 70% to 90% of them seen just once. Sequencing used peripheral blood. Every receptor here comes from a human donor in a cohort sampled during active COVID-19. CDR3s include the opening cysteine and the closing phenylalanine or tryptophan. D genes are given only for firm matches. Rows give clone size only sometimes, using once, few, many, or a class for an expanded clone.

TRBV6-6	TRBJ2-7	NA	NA	CASSTTPGRYEQYF	TGTGCCAGCAGTACCACCCCGGGTAGATACGAGCAGTACTTC
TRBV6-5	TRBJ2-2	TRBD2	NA	CASRTGTTNTGELFF	TGTGCCAGCAGAACCGGGACTACGAACACCGGGGAGCTGTTTTTT
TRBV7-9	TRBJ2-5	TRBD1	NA	CASSKGQGAGETQYF	TGTGCCAGCAGCAAGGGACAGGGGGCAGGGGAGACCCAGTACTTC
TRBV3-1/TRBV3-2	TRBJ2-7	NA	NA	CASSPSTESYEQYF	TGTGCCAGCAGCCCCTCGACAGAGTCCTACGAGCAGTACTTC
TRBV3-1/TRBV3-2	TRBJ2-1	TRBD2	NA	CASSQVSRLAGGEQFF	TGTGCCAGCAGCCAAGTGTCGCGACTAGCGGGAGGGGAGCAGTTCTTC
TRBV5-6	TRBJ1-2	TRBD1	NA	CASNPGQGYGYTF	TGTGCCAGCAACCCGGGACAGGGGTATGGCTACACCTTC
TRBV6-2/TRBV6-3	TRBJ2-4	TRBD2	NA	CASSSNFLRGGIFQLQYF	TGTGCCAGCAGTTCTAACTTTCTGCGGGGGGGCATATTTCAACTTCAGTACTTC
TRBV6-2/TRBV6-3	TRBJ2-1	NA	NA	CASSPTARVNEQFF	TGTGCCAGCAGTCCCACCGCCAGGGTCAATGAGCAGTTCTTC
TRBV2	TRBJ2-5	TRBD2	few	CASSETSGRGGETQYF	TGTGCCAGCAGTGAGACTAGCGGGAGGGGAGGGGAGACCCAGTACTTC
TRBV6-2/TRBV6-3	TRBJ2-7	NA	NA	CASSSPRGRGEQYF	TGTGCCAGCAGTTCCCCGAGGGGGCGGGGCGAGCAGTACTTC
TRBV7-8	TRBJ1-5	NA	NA	CASSLDPGVWNQPQHF	TGTGCCAGCAGCTTAGATCCTGGAGTCTGGAATCAGCCCCAGCATTTT
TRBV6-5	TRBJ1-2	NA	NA	CASSSVSVDGYTF	TGTGCCAGCAGTTCCGTTTCGGTGGATGGCTACACCTTC
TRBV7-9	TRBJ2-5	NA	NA	CASSRGEETQYF	TGTGCCAGCAGCCGAGGAGAGGAGACCCAGTACTTC
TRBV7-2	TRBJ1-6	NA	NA	CASSLRRSSYNSPLHF	TGTGCCAGCAGCTTAAGGCGGAGCTCCTATAATTCACCCCTCCACTTT
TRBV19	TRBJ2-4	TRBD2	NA	CASSGRLAGDNLAKNIQYF	TGTGCCAGTAGTGGGCGACTAGCGGGAGATAATTTAGCCAAAAACATTCAGTACTTC
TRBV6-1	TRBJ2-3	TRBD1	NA	CASSERQGDTQYF	TGTGCCAGCAGTGAGCGACAGGGAGATACGCAGTATTTT
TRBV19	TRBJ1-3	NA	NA	CASSGGGGSSGNTIYF	TGTGCCAGTAGTGGGGGCGGGGGAAGCTCTGGAAACACCATATATTTT
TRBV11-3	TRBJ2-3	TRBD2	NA	CASSTRTSGTADTQYF	TGTGCCAGCAGCACTCGGACTAGCGGGACGGCAGATACGCAGTATTTT
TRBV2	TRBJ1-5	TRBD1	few	CASRAGQGEFQPQHF	TGTGCCAGCAGGGCGGGACAGGGGGAATTTCAGCCCCAGCATTTT
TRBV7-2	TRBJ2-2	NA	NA	CASRAGGNTGELFF	TGTGCCAGCAGAGCGGGCGGAAACACCGGGGAGCTGTTTTTT
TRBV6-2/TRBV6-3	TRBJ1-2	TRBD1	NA	CASSWTGDYGYTF	TGTGCCAGCAGTTGGACAGGGGACTATGGCTACACCTTC
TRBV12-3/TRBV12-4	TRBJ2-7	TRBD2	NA	CASRGAGGYEQYF	TGTGCCAGCAGGGGGGCGGGGGGCTACGAGCAGTACTTC
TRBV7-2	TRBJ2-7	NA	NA	CASSLGASYEQYF	TGTGCCAGCAGCTTAGGGGCCTCCTACGAGCAGTACTTC
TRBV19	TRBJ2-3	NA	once	CASSIQGIGTDTQYF	TGTGCCAGTAGTATTCAGGGGATCGGGACAGATACGCAGTATTTT
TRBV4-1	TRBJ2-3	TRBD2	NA	CASSQTLAGTDTQYF	TGCGCCAGCAGCCAAACACTAGCGGGTACAGATACGCAGTATTTT
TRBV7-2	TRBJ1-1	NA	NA	CASSPGMNTEAFF	TGTGCCAGCAGCCCGGGGATGAACACTGAAGCTTTCTTT
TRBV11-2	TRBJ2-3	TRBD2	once	CASSLGPGGYDTQYF	TGTGCCAGCAGCTTAGGCCCGGGAGGGTACGATACGCAGTATTTT
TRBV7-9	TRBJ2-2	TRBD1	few	CASSSHRTGTNTGELFF	TGTGCCAGCAGCTCGCATCGGACAGGGACGAACACCGGGGAGCTGTTTTTT
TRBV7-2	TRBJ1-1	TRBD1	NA	CASSPTGQGTEAFF	TGTGCCAGCAGCCCGACAGGGCAGGGCACTGAAGCTTTCTTT
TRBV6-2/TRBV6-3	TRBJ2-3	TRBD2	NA	CASSWSGGMDTQYF	TGTGCCAGCAGTTGGTCGGGGGGGATGGATACGCAGTATTTT
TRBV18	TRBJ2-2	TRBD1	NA	CASSSQGAPNTGELFF	TGTGCCAGCTCATCGCAGGGGGCTCCCAACACCGGGGAGCTGTTTTTT
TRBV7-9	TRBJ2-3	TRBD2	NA	CASSWAGATDTQYF	TGTGCCAGCAGCTGGGCGGGAGCCACAGATACGCAGTATTTT
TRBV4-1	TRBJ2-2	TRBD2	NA	CASSRTAGGATGELFF	TGCGCCAGCAGCCGGACTGCGGGGGGGGCCACCGGGGAGCTGTTTTTT
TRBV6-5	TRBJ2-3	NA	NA	CASSYVGGTDTQYF	TGTGCCAGCAGTTACGTCGGGGGAACAGATACGCAGTATTTT
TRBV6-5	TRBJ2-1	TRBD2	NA	CASRLGLARWNEQFF	TGTGCCAGCAGACTAGGACTAGCGAGGTGGAATGAGCAGTTCTTC
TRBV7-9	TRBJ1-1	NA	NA	CASSYYREGSEAFF	TGTGCCAGCAGCTATTACAGGGAAGGGTCTGAAGCTTTCTTT
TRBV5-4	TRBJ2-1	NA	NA	CASSLGLAAYNEQFF	TGTGCCAGCAGCTTGGGGCTAGCTGCCTACAATGAGCAGTTCTTC
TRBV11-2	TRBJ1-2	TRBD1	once	CASSAPRQGNGYTF	TGTGCCAGCAGCGCACCCAGACAGGGTAACGGCTACACCTTC
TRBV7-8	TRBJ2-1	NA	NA	CASSLAGVGSNEQFF	TGTGCCAGCAGCTTAGCGGGAGTGGGCTCCAATGAGCAGTTCTTC
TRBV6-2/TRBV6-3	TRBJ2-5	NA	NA	CASSLRQAAMETQYF	TGTGCCAGCAGTCTTCGACAGGCGGCCATGGAGACCCAGTACTTC
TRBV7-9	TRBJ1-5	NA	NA	CASSLSQAGNQPQHF	TGTGCCAGCAGCTTAAGCCAAGCCGGCAATCAGCCCCAGCATTTT
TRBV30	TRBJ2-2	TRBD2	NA	CAWSGKGGTGELFF	TGTGCCTGGAGTGGGAAGGGAGGGACCGGGGAGCTGTTTTTT
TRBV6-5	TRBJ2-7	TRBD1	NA	CASRGQGVTYEQYF	TGTGCCAGCAGGGGACAGGGGGTAACCTACGAGCAGTACTTC
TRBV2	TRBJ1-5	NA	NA	CASGGDQPQHF	TGTGCCAGCGGCGGAGATCAGCCCCAGCATTTT
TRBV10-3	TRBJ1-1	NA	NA	CAISGQVNTEAFF	TGTGCCATCAGTGGGCAGGTGAACACTGAAGCTTTCTTT
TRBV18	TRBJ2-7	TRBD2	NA	CASSPISGGGAYEQYF	TGTGCCAGCTCACCAATTAGCGGGGGCGGTGCCTACGAGCAGTACTTC
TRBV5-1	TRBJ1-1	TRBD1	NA	CASSQGAYSEAFF	TGCGCCAGCAGCCAGGGGGCGTACTCTGAAGCTTTCTTT